This T cell receptor (beta chain) was captured by sequencing in a study of blood T cell repertoires in COVID-19. As for the study in general: COVID-19 samples, acute and convalescent, were from the United States, Italy and Spain.

Per the original data handling: It was from reference gene primer amplification that nucleated cell counts were estimated. Some clones are missing from TCRdb's copy, which holds only in-frame ones; the method was immunoSEQ multiplex PCR. V and J calls and clone size are given by that table; D and trimming were obtained from the DNA. The table lists 280,000 or so clones, about 85% of them singletons, with roughly 15% in the top ten. V shed 2 bases and J shed 5 bases, with 13 bases lying between them. From germline, CDR1 is SGHTA and CDR2 FQGNSA. The CDR3 is made up of 15 amino acids. This chain links TRBV7-2 with TRBJ2-1; tentative D call: TRBD2 (5 bases). The sequenced sample was peripheral blood. This clonotype was sampled from a human donor in a cohort sampled during active COVID-19. CDR3 in amino acids: CASSLMGRANNEQFF. In nucleotides, the CDR3 is TGTGCCAGCAGCTTAATGGGGAGAGCTAACAATGAGCAGTTCTTC.